What follows are 30 T cell receptor beta chains derived from one specimen sequenced in a study of human T cells and chemical hapten exposure. Described time point: patch test 3, about 24 weeks after DPC sensitization. This sample's treatment: therapeutic diphenylcyclopropenone sensitization with weekly scalp DPC. Via MiXCR, TCRdb re-called the RACE reads, giving one row per CDR3 protein. The data hold some 60,000 distinct CDR3 sequences, with 9.5% to 15% observed a single time. The sequences come from whole blood, collected in connection with sensitization to the hapten diphenylcyclopropenone (DPC). These receptors came from a young man with alopecia areata. Some clones in this sample may be carry-over from other donors' samples.

The chain carries TRBV5-1 and TRBJ1-4; D call uncertain. The CDR3 is 14 residues long. CDR1 and CDR2 (germline): SGHRS, YFSETQ. V was pared by 0 bases and J by 4 bases, with 7 bases between. Here the CDR3 reads CASSLDVGNEKLFF. The DNA for the CDR3 is TGCGCCAGCAGCTTGGACGTCGGTAATGAAAAACTGTTTTTT.

This chain uses TRBV12-3 or TRBV12-4 with TRBJ1-5; D is perhaps TRBD1 (5 bases). The CDR3 sequence is 17 residues long. V dropped 1 base and J dropped 3 bases, with 16 bases sitting between them. CDR3 nucleotides: TGTGCCAGCAGTTTAGATCAAGGGGCAGGGCTCAATCAGCCCCAGCATTTT. It specifies CASSLDQGAGLNQPQHF.

This clonotype was observed a few times. The V and J genes are TRBV7-6 and TRBJ2-7; D is unresolved. The length of the CDR3 is 13 residues. V was shortened by 1 base and J by 4 bases, with 8 bases between the two germline ends. In germline, CDR1 is SGHVS, CDR2 FNYEAQ. This CDR3 reads CASSLGDPYEQYF. In nucleotides, the CDR3 is TGTGCCAGCAGCTTAGGGGATCCGTACGAGCAGTACTTC.

The chain uses TRBV6-6 and TRBJ1-5; 7 positions match TRBD1. This CDR3 is built from 14 residues. The germline CDR1 and CDR2 sequences are MNHNY and SVGAGI (reference sequence). V shed 8 bases and J 1 base; nucleotides not matched to a gene: 5. The CDR3 DNA reads as TGTGCCAGCTGGACAGGAAGGAGCAATCAGCCCCAGCATTTT. Amino acid sequence: CASWTGRSNQPQHF.

The chain recombines TRBV6-1 with TRBJ2-7, with D perhaps TRBD1 or TRBD2 (6 bases each). CDR3 size: 12 residues. Between the trimmed V and J ends, which lost 6 bases and 4 bases, there was a span of 10 bases. Germline lookup yields CDR1 MNHNS and CDR2 SASEGT. CDR3 sequence: CASRGGRYEQYF. The CDR3, as DNA: TGTGCCAGCAGGGGGGGCCGGTACGAGCAGTACTTC.

This clonotype was detected only a few times. The chain recombines TRBV28 with TRBJ1-4; the D gene is possibly TRBD1 (5 bases). Germline-derived CDR1 and CDR2 are MDHEN and SYDVKM. The V and J ends lost 6 bases and 4 bases respectively, with 18 bases between them. The CDR3 runs to 16 residues. The CDR3: CASRRQPGPVNEKLFF. The CDR3 nucleotides read TGTGCCAGCAGACGTCAACCGGGACCAGTTAATGAAAAACTGTTTTTT. Filled out from reference TRBV28 and TRBJ1-4, the complete variable domain reads DVKVTQSSRYLVKRTGEKVFLECVQDMDHENMFWYRQDPGLGLRLIYFSYDVKMKEKGDIPEGYSVSREKKERFSLILESASTNQTSMYLCASRRQPGPVNEKLFFGSGTQLSVL.

This clonotype showed up just a few times. The chain joins TRBV7-6 to TRBJ1-4; 7 nucleotides align to TRBD1. The trim removed 2 bases at V and 5 bases at J, leaving 5 bases unmatched. CDR1 SGHVS and CDR2 FNYEAQ come from the germline V gene. The CDR3 consists of 15 residues. DNA of the CDR3: TGTGCCAGCAGCTTAAATTCAGGGGGAAATGAAAAACTGTTTTTT. This codes for CASSLNSGGNEKLFF.

This clonotype was seen many times. J is TRBJ2-1 and V is TRBV6-4; 7 positions match TRBD2. The V and J ends lost 0 bases and 6 bases, in that order; junction bases with no gene match: 2. This CDR3 comprises 14 residues. Germline CDR1 MRHNA, CDR2 SNTAGT. DNA of the CDR3: TGTGCCAGCAGTGACTCGGGGGAGGGCAATGAGCAGTTCTTC. Protein: CASSDSGEGNEQFF.

This clonotype was observed many times. This sequence joins TRBV7-2 and TRBJ1-1; D unresolved. Trimming left V 9 bases short and J 5 bases short, with 16 bases between. Germline V gene data show CDR1 as SGHTA and CDR2 as FQGNSA. This CDR3 region has 13 residues. CDR3 bases: TGTGCCAGTGAACGAGCTAGAGGGACTGAAGCTTTCTTT. The encoded protein is CASERARGTEAFF.

This clonotype came up a few times. The CDR3 spells CASSLNRGNLDGYTF. As DNA, the CDR3 is TGTGCCAGCAGCTTGAACAGGGGGAACTTGGATGGCTACACCTTC. J is TRBJ1-2 and V is TRBV7-6, with 8 positions matching TRBD1. CDR3 length equals 15 residues. V was clipped by 3 bases and J by 6 bases; unmatched bases: 9. Germline V gene lookup returns CDR1 SGHVS and CDR2 FNYEAQ.

A few counts support this clonotype. The J gene is TRBJ1-1, the V gene TRBV3-1; no definite D call. This CDR3 comprises 16 residues. Trimming stripped 1 base from V and 0 bases from J, with 12 bases between. Germline-derived CDR1 and CDR2 are LGHDT and YNNKEL (reference sequence). The CDR3 reads CASSQVVVSMNTEAFF. As DNA, the CDR3 is TGTGCCAGCAGCCAAGTGGTGGTCAGCATGAACACTGAAGCTTTCTTT.

The table lists this clonotype with many counts. This rearrangement joins TRBV2 to TRBJ1-5; possibly TRBD1 for D (5 bases). Germline assignment: CDR1 SNHLY and CDR2 FYNNEI. The CDR3 is 13 amino acids. V lost 6 bases and J 4 bases, leaving 10 bases between the germline ends. The CDR3 region is CASRGRWNQPQHF. The DNA for the CDR3 is TGTGCCAGCAGGGGGCGATGGAATCAGCCCCAGCATTTT.

This clonotype was observed a few times. J is TRBJ1-1 and V is TRBV15; D gene ambiguous. Trimming left V 0 bases short and J 5 bases short, with 7 bases between. Germline-derived CDR1 and CDR2 are LNHNV and YYDKDF (reference sequence). CDR3 size: 13 residues. This chain's CDR3 is CATSRDRRTEAFF. In nucleotides, the CDR3 is TGTGCCACCAGCAGAGATCGAAGGACTGAAGCTTTCTTT.

This clonotype came up a few times. The rearrangement joins TRBV28 to TRBJ2-7, with D hard to call. CDR1 and CDR2 from the germline V gene are MDHEN and SYDVKM. V lost 6 bases and J lost 3, with 6 bases in between. This CDR3 has 11 amino acids. The CDR3, as DNA: TGTGCCAGCAGCCAGTTCTACGAGCAGTACTTC. Translation gives CASSQFYEQYF.

The gene calls are TRBV10-3 and TRBJ1-1, with TRBD1 matching over 7 bases. CDR3 length: 15 residues. The germline CDR1 and CDR2 sequences are ENHRY and SYGVKD. After removal of 2 bases from V and 1 base from J, the junction contained 4 bases not matched to a gene. The CDR3: CAISELGTANTEAFF. As DNA, the CDR3 is TGTGCCATCAGTGAGCTTGGGACAGCGAACACTGAAGCTTTCTTT.

The V gene is TRBV19, the J gene TRBJ2-1; 9 bases map to TRBD2. The germline V gene has CDR1 LNHDA and CDR2 SQIVND (reference sequence). With 6 bases clipped from V and 2 bases from J, the junction kept 11 bases outside the gene matches. The CDR3 length is 17 residues. CDR3 sequence (DNA): TGTGCCAGTAGCCTAAGAGACCTAGCGGGGCCCTACAATGAGCAGTTCTTC. It codes for CASSLRDLAGPYNEQFF.

This clonotype was detected only a few times. This rearrangement joins TRBV7-9 to TRBJ1-4, with D uncertain. Trimming shortened V by 2 bases and J by 4 bases, and 8 bases separated the two germline ends. This CDR3 contains 14 residues. Germline V gives CDR1 SEHNR, CDR2 FQNEAQ (reference sequence). CDR3 in amino acids: CASSLYDVNEKLFF. CDR3 nucleotides: TGTGCCAGCAGCTTATATGACGTTAATGAAAAACTGTTTTTT.

At least ten counts were recorded for this clonotype. J is TRBJ1-2 and V is TRBV19; possible D gene TRBD1, 5 bases. V was clipped by 10 bases and J by 5 bases, with 17 bases between them. Germline V gives CDR1 LNHDA, CDR2 SQIVND (reference sequence). This CDR3 region has 13 residues. The CDR3 sequence: CATRPGTLYGYTF. CDR3 in DNA: TGTGCCACCAGACCCGGGACCCTTTATGGCTACACCTTC.

This clonotype occurred many times. This chain connects TRBV19 to TRBJ1-5, with D perhaps matching TRBD1 (6 bases). The CDR3 totals 14 residues. Germline lookup yields CDR1 LNHDA and CDR2 SQIVND (reference sequence). The ends were cut back, 6 bases at V and 5 bases at J, with 14 bases in the middle. Written as DNA, the CDR3 is TGTGCCAGTAGGTTACAGGGAAGGGATCAGCCCCAGCATTTT. Amino acids: CASRLQGRDQPQHF.

This clonotype has a count of ten or more. V and J are TRBV7-3 and TRBJ1-1; D may be TRBD1 (6 bases). V was pared by 5 bases and J by 1 base, with 14 bases between. The CDR3 is made up of 15 amino acids. Germline loops: CDR1 SGHTA, CDR2 FQGTGA. This CDR3 reads CASSTPSGANTEAFF. The DNA for the CDR3 is TGTGCCAGCAGCACACCCTCAGGGGCGAACACTGAAGCTTTCTTT.

This clonotype was counted between two and nine times. In nucleotides, the CDR3 is TGTGCCAGCAGTGTAAGCCTAGCGGGGACTAGGAATTACAATGAGCAGTTCTTC. It translates to CASSVSLAGTRNYNEQFF. The chain links TRBV6-4 to TRBJ2-1, with 9 bases matching TRBD2. The CDR3 extends over 18 amino acids. Looked up from germline, CDR1 is MRHNA and CDR2 is SNTAGT. Unmatched junction bases numbered 14, after V lost 4 bases and J lost 4 bases.

There are a few counts of this clonotype. The chain links TRBV5-1 to TRBJ2-3; TRBD2 aligns across 9 bases. The CDR3 sequence is 17 residues long. V was clipped by 2 bases and J by 1 base; unmatched bases: 8. Germline V gene sequence: CDR1 SGHRS, CDR2 YFSETQ. The CDR3 reads CASSFVAGEPRTDTQYF. The CDR3 DNA sequence: TGCGCCAGCAGCTTCGTAGCGGGGGAACCGCGCACAGATACGCAGTATTTT.

This rearrangement joins TRBV12-3 or TRBV12-4 to TRBJ1-6; 9 bases align to TRBD1. The CDR3 is 15 residues long. J lost 7 bases, V lost 1 base, and 2 bases had no gene match. The DNA of the CDR3 is TGTGCCAGCAGTTTAGACGGACAGGGGAATTCACCCCTCCACTTT. Translation gives CASSLDGQGNSPLHF.

This clonotype occurred many times. This chain joins TRBV7-2 and TRBJ2-6; 10 bases map to TRBD1. V trimming: 3 bases; J trimming: 4 bases; junction bases outside the gene matches: 3. Germline lookup yields CDR1 SGHTA and CDR2 FQGNSA. There are 16 residues in the CDR3. This CDR3 is CASSLTGGSGANVLTF. In DNA form, the CDR3 reads TGTGCCAGCAGCTTGACAGGGGGCTCGGGGGCCAACGTCCTGACTTTC.

The V and J genes are TRBV7-8 and TRBJ1-1; tentative D call: TRBD1 (6 bases). Trimming took off 5 bases at V and 7 bases at J, with 20 bases between the two ends. Germline V lookup: CDR1 SGHVS, CDR2 FQNEAQ. There are 15 residues in the CDR3. CDR3 coding DNA: TGTGCCAGCAGCCAGAGAAGAACAGGGTCGATTGAAGCTTTCTTT. Translating it yields CASSQRRTGSIEAFF.

This clonotype occurred many times. The CDR3 region has the DNA TGTGCCAGCAGCCAAGGATTTAAAGGGGAATGGGAGCAGTACTTC. This translates into CASSQGFKGEWEQYF. The chain carries TRBV3-1 and TRBJ2-7, with a possible D match to TRBD1 (5 bases). CDR3 length: 15 residues. V dropped 1 base and J dropped 7 bases, with 17 bases sitting between them. Germline-derived CDR1 and CDR2 are LGHDT and YNNKEL (reference sequence).

The genes are TRBV5-1 and TRBJ2-2; 10 positions agree with TRBD1. From germline, CDR1 is SGHRS and CDR2 YFSETQ. Trimming at V came to 4 bases and at J to 4 bases, leaving 4 bases not matched to a gene. This CDR3 has 15 amino acids. CDR3 DNA: TGCGCCAGCAGCGCCGGGACAGGGGCCACCGGGGAGCTGTTTTTT. Its protein product is CASSAGTGATGELFF.

The V and J genes are TRBV9 and TRBJ1-2; D might be TRBD1 (5 bases). Per germline, CDR1 SGDLS and CDR2 YYNGEE. The V and J ends lost 4 bases and 4 bases respectively, with 8 bases between them. CDR3 length: 12 residues. The CDR3, as DNA: TGTGCCAGCAGCCCAGGGAGCTATGGCTACACCTTC. Residues: CASSPGSYGYTF.

This clonotype was detected ten times or more. This sequence joins TRBV3-1 and TRBJ2-7; 7 bases match TRBD1. V lost 1 base and J lost 1; bases outside the gene matches: 4. Per germline, CDR1 LGHDT and CDR2 YNNKEL (reference sequence). This CDR3 spans 15 amino acids. The CDR3 coding sequence is TGTGCCAGCAGCCAAGCGACAGGGTTATCCTACGAGCAGTACTTC. It codes for CASSQATGLSYEQYF.

This clonotype was counted only a few times. The chain has TRBV29-1 and TRBJ1-1, with 7 bases aligning to TRBD1. Germline V gene data show CDR1 as SQVTM and CDR2 as ANQGSEA. The CDR3 covers 14 residues. Trimming took 3 bases from V and 6 from J; bases not matched to a gene: 10. The CDR3 here is CSVEKQGKGSEAFF. Here the CDR3 DNA reads TGCAGCGTTGAGAAACAGGGGAAAGGGTCTGAAGCTTTCTTT.